This entry lists 3 T cell receptor beta chains sequenced from one sample in a study of ipilimumab plus nivolumab after autologous stem cell transplantation. The data were produced by immunoSEQ multiplex PCR, yet TCRdb's version contains in-frame clones alone and is incomplete. The data hold roughly 16,000 clones, with 81% observed a single time. This material consisted of PBMCs, taken in a trial of ipilimumab plus nivolumab as post-transplant consolidation. The source of these receptors is a male donor with diffuse large B-cell lymphoma.

The chain links TRBV5-1 to TRBJ2-5; D possibly corresponds to TRBD2 (7 bases). The CDR3 runs to 15 residues. CDR1 SGHRS and CDR2 YFSETQ come from the germline V gene. V was pared by 2 bases and J by 4 bases, with 15 bases between. The CDR3 loop is CASSFGRGGAETQYF. In DNA form, the CDR3 reads TGCGCCAGCAGCTTCGGCAGGGGAGGGGCAGAGACCCAGTACTTC. The full variable domain, its missing parts supplied by reference TRBV5-1 and TRBJ2-5, is KAGVTQTPRYLIKTRGQQVTLSCSPISGHRSVSWYQQTPGQGLQFLFEYFSETQRNKGNFPGRFSGRQFSNSRSEMNVSTLELGDSALYLCASSFGRGGAETQYFGPGTRLLVL.

This clone appeared a single time. The chain joins TRBV11-2 to TRBJ1-2; D ambiguous. CDR3 length: 14 amino acids. Trimming left V 5 bases short and J 4 bases short, with 14 bases between. Germline V gene data show CDR1 as SGHAT and CDR2 as FQNNGV. CDR3 region: CASSVSRKTYGYTF. In DNA form, the CDR3 reads TGTGCCAGCAGCGTAAGCAGAAAGACCTATGGCTACACCTTC.

The V gene is TRBV18, the J gene TRBJ2-7, with D unresolved. CDR1 and CDR2 from the germline V gene are KGHSH and LQKENI. V was pared by 2 bases and J by 0 bases, with 5 bases between. The CDR3 loop spans 13 amino acids. Here the CDR3 reads CASSPTVSYEQYF. The CDR3 DNA is TGTGCCAGCTCACCAACCGTCTCCTACGAGCAGTACTTC.